A selection of T cell receptor beta chains follows, all from one sample in a study of blood T cells in healthy people across ages. A single record per CDR3 protein comes from TCRdb applying MiXCR to the 5' RACE reads. The data show a few hundred thousand distinct CDR3 sequences, roughly half seen once. Sequencing was carried out using blood. The receptors originated from a man aged 55 to 70 in good health. The CDR3 runs from the conserved cysteine through the conserved F or W. The order of the fields is D gene, V gene, CDR3 protein. D genes are given only for firm matches.

D: -; V: TRBV6-1; CDR3: CASSAPYNEQYF
D: -; V: TRBV6-5; CDR3: CASSSRGGLYGYTF
D: -; V: TRBV19; CDR3: CASSRRDLGGGEQFF
D: TRBD1; V: TRBV10-1; CDR3: CASSGGQGASTDTQYF
D: -; V: TRBV7-9; CDR3: CATSNRGAYEQYF
D: TRBD2; V: TRBV7-9; CDR3: CASSLGLADNEQFF
D: -; V: TRBV15; CDR3: CATSPDSEGYGYTF
D: TRBD2; V: TRBV7-2; CDR3: CASSQRGEQYF
D: TRBD2; V: TRBV12-3/TRBV12-4; CDR3: CASSFSGGAYEQYF
D: -; V: TRBV2; CDR3: CASSVQLVGEQYF
D: TRBD1; V: TRBV28; CDR3: CASSFSLPGQGVSGANVLTF
D: -; V: TRBV7-9; CDR3: CASRAPSGEQYF
D: TRBD1; V: TRBV6-5; CDR3: CASSEGQASRNTIYF
D: -; V: TRBV5-1; CDR3: CASSQPEGVQYF
D: -; V: TRBV15; CDR3: CATSKGSPGGDQPQHF
D: -; V: TRBV7-2; CDR3: CASRKTTAFSYERYF
D: -; V: TRBV12-5; CDR3: CASGLVGGYEQYF
D: -; V: TRBV29-1; CDR3: CSVVVSGAETGELFF
D: TRBD1; V: TRBV20-1; CDR3: CSAPSGQGYNEQFF
D: TRBD1; V: TRBV20-1; CDR3: CSASDTTGETQYF
D: -; V: TRBV30; CDR3: CAWSRRGRQETQYF
D: TRBD1; V: TRBV6-2/TRBV6-3; CDR3: CASSQGARLNTEAFF
D: -; V: TRBV7-9; CDR3: CASRGTAEQRNEQFF
D: -; V: TRBV29-1; CDR3: CSVDVRAGGSKNIQYF
D: TRBD1; V: TRBV24-1; CDR3: CATSEGQGHEQYF
D: -; V: TRBV29-1; CDR3: CSVRTGGNEAFF
D: -; V: TRBV6-2/TRBV6-3; CDR3: CASSEPLATGELFF
D: TRBD1; V: TRBV29-1; CDR3: CSVEFRAQTGAENEQFF
D: -; V: TRBV12-5; CDR3: CASGGSGANVLTF
D: TRBD1; V: TRBV28; CDR3: CASGTGYYEQYF
D: -; V: TRBV6-5; CDR3: CASGQGGGYTF
D: TRBD1; V: TRBV20-1; CDR3: CRLSGGLPYEQYF
D: -; V: TRBV3-1; CDR3: CASSQGSGLAKNIQYF
D: -; V: TRBV28; CDR3: CASSLLSGLGETQYF
D: TRBD2; V: TRBV12-3/TRBV12-4; CDR3: CASTRNPSGSQYF
D: -; V: TRBV7-6; CDR3: CASSLGADYEQYF